These 13 T cell receptor beta chains were all obtained from the same sample, sequenced in a study of blood T cell repertoires in COVID-19. Clones were read by immunoSEQ multiplex PCR, and TCRdb kept only the in-frame ones, dropping some. The repertoire consists of 250,000 to 400,000 clones, with roughly 90% occurring once and the leading ten covering around 2.6%. Sequenced input: PBMCs or T cells enriched from blood (not recorded which). The source of these receptors is a man aged 55 to 70 who had recovered from COVID-19.

V and J are TRBV18 and TRBJ1-1, with D unresolved. Germline assignment: CDR1 KGHSH and CDR2 LQKENI. This CDR3 is 15 amino acids long. V lost 2 bases to trimming and J lost 1 base, with 11 bases between them. The CDR3 nucleotides are TGTGCCAGCTCACCAGCTAAGGGAGAGAACACTGAAGCTTTCTTT. Encoded protein: CASSPAKGENTEAFF.

CDR3 region: CASSLGAVGQGARSSPLHF. The DNA of the CDR3 is TGTGCCAGCAGCTTAGGGGCGGTCGGGCAGGGGGCGAGAAGTTCACCCCTCCACTTT. The rearrangement uses TRBV7-6 and TRBJ1-6; 8 nucleotides align to TRBD1. This CDR3 has 19 amino acids. Per germline, CDR1 SGHVS and CDR2 FNYEAQ. V lost 1 base and J lost 9; bases outside the gene matches: 17.

The chain uses TRBV10-2 and TRBJ2-5; a possible D gene is TRBD2 (6 bases). Germline CDR1 is WSHSY and CDR2 is SAAADI. This CDR3 has 16 residues. The germline V and J ends were trimmed by 6 bases and 5 bases, with 22 bases remaining between them. The CDR3 region is CASSLALSREQETQYF. Written as DNA, the CDR3 is TGCGCCAGCAGCCTAGCTTTGAGTCGGGAGCAGGAGACCCAGTACTTC.

The chain is built from TRBV11-2 and TRBJ2-7, with D unclear. The CDR3 contains 11 residues. Germline V lookup: CDR1 SGHAT, CDR2 FQNNGV. Trimming took off 5 bases at V and 5 bases at J, with 7 bases between the two ends. The CDR3 protein is CASSRYNEQYF. The CDR3 bases are TGTGCCAGCAGCCGCTATAACGAGCAGTACTTC.

V and J are TRBV5-1 and TRBJ2-3; 14 nucleotides align to TRBD2. Germline V CDR1 and CDR2: SGHRS, YFSETQ. Trimming removed 4 bases from V and 0 bases from J; junction bases left unmatched: 7. CDR3 length: 18 amino acids. CDR3 residues: CASSPGLAGGRSTDTQYF. CDR3 sequence (DNA): TGCGCCAGCAGCCCAGGACTAGCGGGGGGCCGAAGCACAGATACGCAGTATTTT.

The V and J genes are TRBV6-1 and TRBJ1-1, with D maybe TRBD1 (5 bases). Germline V lookup: CDR1 MNHNS, CDR2 SASEGT. The CDR3 covers 14 residues. V lost 0 bases to trimming and J lost 7 bases, with 12 bases between them. This CDR3 is CASSEAGTRIEAFF. The CDR3 nucleotides are TGTGCCAGCAGTGAAGCGGGGACTAGGATTGAAGCTTTCTTT.

The J gene is TRBJ2-7, the V gene TRBV5-6; perhaps TRBD2 as D (5 bases). Trimming left V 4 bases short and J 0 bases short, with 17 bases between. The V gene's germline CDR1 is SGHDT and CDR2 YYEEEE. The CDR3 consists of 16 residues. CDR3 in amino acids: CASSPLPGDSSYEQYF. CDR3 nucleotide sequence: TGTGCCAGCAGCCCCTTACCCGGGGATAGCTCCTACGAGCAGTACTTC.

The rearrangement links TRBV9 to TRBJ2-3; D possibly corresponds to TRBD2 (6 bases). There are 16 residues in the CDR3. V lost 2 bases and J 2 bases, leaving 15 bases between the germline ends. CDR1 SGDLS and CDR2 YYNGEE come from the germline V gene. CDR3 sequence (DNA): TGTGCCAGCAGCGTCTCCCTTCGGGGGTACACAGATACGCAGTATTTT. Amino acids: CASSVSLRGYTDTQYF.

This clone was counted a few times. This chain uses TRBV4-1 with TRBJ2-1; D unclear. From germline, CDR1 is MGHRA and CDR2 YSYEKL. The CDR3 runs to 11 residues. V lost 1 base and J lost 7, with 2 bases in between. CDR3 sequence (DNA): TGCGCCAGCAGCCAAGTAAATGAGCAGTTCTTC. Protein product: CASSQVNEQFF.

V usage is TRBV4-2 and J usage is TRBJ2-2; 10 bases match TRBD1. The ends lost 6 bases at V and 5 bases at J; junction bases unmatched: 6. CDR1 and CDR2 from the germline V gene are LGHNA and YNFKEQ. The CDR3 has 15 amino acids. The DNA of the CDR3 is TGTGCCAGCAGAGCCGCGGGACAGGGGACCGGGGAGCTGTTTTTT. It is translated as CASRAAGQGTGELFF.

The table lists this clone with a count of one. The gene calls are TRBV29-1 and TRBJ2-5; TRBD1 is a possible D gene (5 bases). Germline-derived CDR1 and CDR2 are SQVTM and ANQGSEA. Trimming shortened V by 7 bases and J by 5 bases, and 20 bases separated the two germline ends. This CDR3 has 14 amino acids. CDR3 bases: TGCAGCGCCCGCAGCCGTAGCAGGGTCGAGACCCAGTACTTC. Translation: CSARSRSRVETQYF.

The CDR3 region has the DNA TGTGCCAGTAGTTTTCGGCGGGACGCATACACAGATACGCAGTATTTT. Its translation is CASSFRRDAYTDTQYF. The chain employs TRBV19 and TRBJ2-3; TRBD2 is a possible D gene (6 bases). Trimming shortened V by 5 bases and J by 2 bases, and 17 bases separated the two germline ends. CDR1 and CDR2 from the germline V gene are LNHDA and SQIVND (reference sequence). The CDR3 is 16 amino acids.

The chain links TRBV18 to TRBJ1-1; D gene unclear. V lost 4 bases and J lost 6, with 12 bases in between. This CDR3 contains 13 residues. Germline CDR1 KGHSH, CDR2 LQKENI. CDR3 in amino acids: CASSHSRGSEAFF. The CDR3 DNA reads TGTGCCAGCTCACATTCTCGGGGATCTGAAGCTTTCTTT.